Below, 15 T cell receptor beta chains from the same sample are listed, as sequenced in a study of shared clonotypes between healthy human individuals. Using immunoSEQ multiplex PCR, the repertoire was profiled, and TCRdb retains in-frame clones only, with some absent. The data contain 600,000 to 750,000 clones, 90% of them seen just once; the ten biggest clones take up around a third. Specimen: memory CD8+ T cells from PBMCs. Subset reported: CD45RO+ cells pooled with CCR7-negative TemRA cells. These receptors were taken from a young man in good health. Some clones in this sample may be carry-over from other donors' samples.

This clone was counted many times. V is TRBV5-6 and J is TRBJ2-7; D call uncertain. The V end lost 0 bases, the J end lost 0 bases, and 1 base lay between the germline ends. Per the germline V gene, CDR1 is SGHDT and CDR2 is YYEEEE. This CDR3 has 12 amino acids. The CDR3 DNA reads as TGTGCCAGCAGCTTGGCCTCCTACGAGCAGTACTTC. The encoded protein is CASSLASYEQYF. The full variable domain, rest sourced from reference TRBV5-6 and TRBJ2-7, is DAGVTQSPTHLIKTRGQQVTLRCSPKSGHDTVSWYQQALGQGPQFIFQYYEEEERQRGNFPDRFSGHQFPNYSSELNVNALLLGDSALYLCASSLASYEQYFGPGTRLTVT.

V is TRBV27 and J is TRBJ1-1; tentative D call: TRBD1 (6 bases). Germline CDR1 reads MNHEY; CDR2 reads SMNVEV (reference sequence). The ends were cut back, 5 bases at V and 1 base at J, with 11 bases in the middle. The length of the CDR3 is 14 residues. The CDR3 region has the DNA TGTGCCAGCAGTGTAGGGGGTTGGAACACTGAAGCTTTCTTT. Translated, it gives CASSVGGWNTEAFF.

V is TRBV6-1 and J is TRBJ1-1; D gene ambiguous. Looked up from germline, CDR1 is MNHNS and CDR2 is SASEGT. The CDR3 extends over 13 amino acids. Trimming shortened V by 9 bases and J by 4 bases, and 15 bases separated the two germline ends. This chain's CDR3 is CASKDLRGTEAFF. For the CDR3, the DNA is TGTGCCAGTAAAGACCTAAGAGGCACTGAAGCTTTCTTT.

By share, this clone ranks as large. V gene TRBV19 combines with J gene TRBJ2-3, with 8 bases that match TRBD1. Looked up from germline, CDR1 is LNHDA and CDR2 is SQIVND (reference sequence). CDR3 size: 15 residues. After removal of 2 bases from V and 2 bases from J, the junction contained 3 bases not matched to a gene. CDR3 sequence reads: CASSIRDRFTDTQYF. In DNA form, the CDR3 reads TGTGCCAGTAGTATAAGGGACAGGTTCACAGATACGCAGTATTTT. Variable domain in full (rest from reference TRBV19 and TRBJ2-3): DGGITQSPKYLFRKEGQNVTLSCEQNLNHDAMYWYRQDPGQGLRLIYYSQIVNDFQKGDIAEGYSVSREKKESFPLTVTSAQKNPTAFYLCASSIRDRFTDTQYFGPGTRLTVL.

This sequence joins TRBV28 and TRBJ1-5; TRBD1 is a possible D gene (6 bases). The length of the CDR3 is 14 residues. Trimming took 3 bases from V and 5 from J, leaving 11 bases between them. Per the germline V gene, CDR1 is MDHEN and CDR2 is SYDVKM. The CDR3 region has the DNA TGTGCCAGCAGTTTGGGGACAAATGATCAGCCCCAGCATTTT. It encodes CASSLGTNDQPQHF.

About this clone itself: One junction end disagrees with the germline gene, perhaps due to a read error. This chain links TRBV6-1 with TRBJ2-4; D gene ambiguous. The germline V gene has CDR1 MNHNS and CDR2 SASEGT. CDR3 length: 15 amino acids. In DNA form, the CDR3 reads TGTGCCAGCAGGGAAGCTTACGTAACCAAAAACATTCAGTACTTC. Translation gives CASREAYVTKNIQYF.

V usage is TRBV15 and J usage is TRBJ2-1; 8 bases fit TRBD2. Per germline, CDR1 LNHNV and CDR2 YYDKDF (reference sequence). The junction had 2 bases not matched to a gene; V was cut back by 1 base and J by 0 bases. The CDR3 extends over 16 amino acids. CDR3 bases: TGTGCCACCAGCAGAGTCGGGGGGGGCTCCTACAATGAGCAGTTCTTC. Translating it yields CATSRVGGGSYNEQFF.

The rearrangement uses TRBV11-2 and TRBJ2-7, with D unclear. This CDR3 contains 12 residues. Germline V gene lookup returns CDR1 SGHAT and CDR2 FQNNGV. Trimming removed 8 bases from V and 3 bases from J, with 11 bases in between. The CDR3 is CASSEGDYEQYF. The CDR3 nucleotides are TGTGCCAGCTCAGAAGGCGACTACGAGCAGTACTTC. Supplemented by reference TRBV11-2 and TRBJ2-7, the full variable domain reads EAGVAQSPRYKIIEKRQSVAFWCNPISGHATLYWYQQILGQGPKLLIQFQNNGVVDDSQLPKDRFSAERLKGVDSTLKIQPAKLEDSAVYLCASSEGDYEQYFGPGTRLTVT.

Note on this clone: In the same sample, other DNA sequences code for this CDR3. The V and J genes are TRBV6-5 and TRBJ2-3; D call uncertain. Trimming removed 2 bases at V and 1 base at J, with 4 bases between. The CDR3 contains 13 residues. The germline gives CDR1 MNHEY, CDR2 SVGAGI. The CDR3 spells CASSYRGTDTQYF. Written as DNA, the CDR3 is TGTGCCAGCAGTTACCGGGGCACAGATACGCAGTATTTT.

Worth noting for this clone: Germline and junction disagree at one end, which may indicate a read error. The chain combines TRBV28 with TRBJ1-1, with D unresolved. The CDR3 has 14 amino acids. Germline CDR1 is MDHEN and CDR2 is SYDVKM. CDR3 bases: TGTGCCAGCAGCTTATTCGGGGTGAACACTGAAGCTTTCTTT. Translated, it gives CASSLFGVNTEAFF.

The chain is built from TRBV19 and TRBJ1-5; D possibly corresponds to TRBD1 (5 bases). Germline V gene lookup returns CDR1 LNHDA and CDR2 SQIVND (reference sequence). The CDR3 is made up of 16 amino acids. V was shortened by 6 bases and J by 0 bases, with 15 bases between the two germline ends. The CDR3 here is CASRSGTRYSNQPQHF. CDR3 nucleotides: TGTGCCAGTAGGTCAGGGACCCGCTATAGCAATCAGCCCCAGCATTTT.

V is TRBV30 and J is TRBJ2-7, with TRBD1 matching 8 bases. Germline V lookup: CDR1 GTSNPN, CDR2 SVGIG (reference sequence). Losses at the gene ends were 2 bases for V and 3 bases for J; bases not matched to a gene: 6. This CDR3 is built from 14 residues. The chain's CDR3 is CAWSLGDRLYEQYF. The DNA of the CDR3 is TGTGCCTGGAGTTTAGGGGACAGGCTCTACGAGCAGTACTTC.

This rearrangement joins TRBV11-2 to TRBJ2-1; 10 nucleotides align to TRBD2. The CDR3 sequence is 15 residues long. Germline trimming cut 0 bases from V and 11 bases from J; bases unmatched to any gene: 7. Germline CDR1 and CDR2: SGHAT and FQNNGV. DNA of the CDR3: TGTGCCAGCAGCTTAGAGGCTAGCGGGAGATTGAAGCAGTTCTTC. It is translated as CASSLEASGRLKQFF.

The CDR3 reads CASSLLNYGYTF. Here the CDR3 DNA reads TGTGCCAGCAGCTTGCTTAACTATGGCTACACCTTC. The V and J genes are TRBV5-6 and TRBJ1-2; D unresolved. V gave up 1 base and J gave up 1 base, with 2 bases separating them. The CDR3 has 12 amino acids. CDR1 and CDR2 (germline): SGHDT, YYEEEE.

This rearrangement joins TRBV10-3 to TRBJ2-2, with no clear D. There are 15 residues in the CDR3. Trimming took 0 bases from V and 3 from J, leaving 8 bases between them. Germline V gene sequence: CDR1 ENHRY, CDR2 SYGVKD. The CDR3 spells CAISESRLDTGELFF. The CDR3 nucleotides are TGTGCCATCAGTGAGTCTAGGTTGGACACCGGGGAGCTGTTTTTT.